This record looks at one T cell receptor beta chain sequence and its context. Antigen unknown. This entry is derived from a study of cytomegalovirus exposure and HLA in healthy donors. This CDR3 has 13 amino acids. V was clipped by 9 bases and J by 1 base, with 12 bases between them. Germline V gene sequence: CDR1 ENHRY, CDR2 SYGVKD. PCR was performed using 60 Vbeta and 13 Jbeta primers. TCRdb keeps only in-frame clones here, not all; method: immunoSEQ multiplex PCR. This sample contains 100,000 to 150,000 clones. Study results and caveats: Association with HLA alleles at 0.05 false discovery rate was found for some 18,000 TCR beta sequences in a later analysis.

Sequencing was done on a sample of PBMCs. The chain is built from TRBV10-3 and TRBJ1-1, with D perhaps TRBD1 (6 bases). The source of this sequence is a middle-aged woman in good health and CMV-seronegative. In DNA, the CDR3 is TGTGCCATTAGACTACAGGGGAACACTGAAGCTTTCTTT. Translated, it gives CAIRLQGNTEAFF.